These T cell receptor beta chains were read from a single sample in a study of CD8+ T cells in alopecia areata. The method was immunoSEQ multiplex PCR; TCRdb's version includes in-frame clones alone and lacks a portion of them. The top ten clones hold roughly 1.3% of a sample with about 97,000 clones, 41% of them seen once. Sequencing was performed on CD4+ T cells sorted from blood. The receptor source for this set is a human donor with alopecia areata. CDR3s include the opening cysteine and the closing phenylalanine or tryptophan. A D gene is named only where the DNA matches it firmly. Only some rows state a clone size, as once, few, many or a class for expanded clones.

d_call clone_size j_call v_call cdr3_nt cdr3_aa
. . TRBJ2-7 TRBV28 TGTGCCAGCACGTCACAGTTCTACGAGCAGTACTTC CASTSQFYEQYF
TRBD1 once TRBJ1-2 TRBV28 TGTGCCAGCAGTTCTGGGACAGGGAACTATGGCTACACCTTC CASSSGTGNYGYTF
. . TRBJ2-7 TRBV5-1 TGCGCCAGCAGCCGGGGATACGAGCAGTACTTC CASSRGYEQYF
. . TRBJ2-1 TRBV25-1 TGTGCCAGCAGTACAGATGAATGGGCTAGAGCCTACAATGAGCAGTTCTTC CASSTDEWARAYNEQFF
TRBD1 . TRBJ1-2 TRBV5-1 TGCGCCAGCAACGATCCGGACAGGGCGAGTGGCTACACCTTC CASNDPDRASGYTF
. . TRBJ1-5 TRBV19 TGTGCCAGTAACAAGCGACAGGATAGCAATCAGCCCCAGCATTTT CASNKRQDSNQPQHF
. . TRBJ2-3 TRBV4-2 TGTGCCAGCAGCCAAGGCAGGGCAAGCACAGATACGCAGTATTTT CASSQGRASTDTQYF
. . TRBJ2-4 TRBV11-2 TGTGCCAGCAGCTTAGATAGCTTCTCGGCAGGGAAAAACATTCAGTACTTC CASSLDSFSAGKNIQYF
. . TRBJ2-5 TRBV2 TGTGCCAGCATTAAGGGGCCTTCCCAAGAGACCCAGTACTTC CASIKGPSQETQYF
. . TRBJ2-7 TRBV4-1 TGCGCCAGCAGCCAAGAGGGGGCAGGGGGGCCCTACGAGCAGTACTTC CASSQEGAGGPYEQYF
TRBD1 . TRBJ2-7 TRBV30 TGTGCCTGGAGTGCCGGACAGGGGTTCAACGAGCAGTACTTC CAWSAGQGFNEQYF
TRBD2 . TRBJ2-1 TRBV5-1 TGCGCCAGCAGCCCTATAGCGGGCATGAGGAATGAGCAGTTCTTC CASSPIAGMRNEQFF
. . TRBJ2-6 TRBV7-4 TGTGCCAGTAGCTTATTGCCCCATATGACAGCAAACAACTCTGGGGCCAACGTCCTGACTTTC CASSLLPHMTANNSGANVLTF
. . TRBJ2-1 TRBV5-1 TGCGCCAGCAGCTTAACGTCTTCTGATAACGATGAGCAGTTCTTC CASSLTSSDNDEQFF
. . TRBJ2-7 TRBV5-1 TGCGCCAGCAGAGGAGGGGCTTCCTACGAGCAGTACTTC CASRGGASYEQYF
. . TRBJ2-7 TRBV28 TGTGCCAGCAGTACCAGGATCTACGAGCAGTACTTC CASSTRIYEQYF
. . TRBJ1-5 TRBV2 TGTGCCAGCAGCTGGGTCGGGAATCAGCCCCAGCATTTT CASSWVGNQPQHF
TRBD1 . TRBJ1-6 TRBV15 TGTGCCACCAGCAGAGATCGGGGACAGAATTCACCCCTCCACTTT CATSRDRGQNSPLHF
. few TRBJ2-2 TRBV30 TGTGCCTGGAAACCAGGGAACACCGGGGAGCTGTTTTTT CAWKPGNTGELFF
. . TRBJ1-1 TRBV30 TGTGCCTGGAGTGTACACACCGCCACTGAAGCTTTCTTT CAWSVHTATEAFF
. . TRBJ2-3 TRBV5-1 TGCGCCAGCCCACTTTGGGATACGCAGTATTTT CASPLWDTQYF
. . TRBJ2-3 TRBV5-4 TGTGCCAGCAGCCCCCCTCTGATGACAGATACGCAGTATTTT CASSPPLMTDTQYF
TRBD2 once TRBJ2-2 TRBV30 TGTGCCTGGAGAGGCGGGAGACTCGGCACCGGGGAGCTGTTTTTT CAWRGGRLGTGELFF
. . TRBJ1-6 TRBV30 TGTGCCTGGAACTTAAGGGACCGCCTTGATTCACCCCTCCACTTT CAWNLRDRLDSPLHF
. . TRBJ2-1 TRBV29-1 TGCAGCGTTGAAGTGTCTACCAACCATGAGCAGTTCTTC CSVEVSTNHEQFF
. few TRBJ2-3 TRBV29-1 TGCAGCGTGTCAGGGGAGGTCACAGATACGCAGTATTTT CSVSGEVTDTQYF
. . TRBJ2-6 TRBV10-3 TGTGCCATCGGCCCAGGGGGGCGGCCCGGGGCCAACGTCCTGACTTTC CAIGPGGRPGANVLTF
. . TRBJ2-2 TRBV6-6 TGTGCCAGCACCTCAAGATGGAACACCGGGGAGCTGTTTTTT CASTSRWNTGELFF
. . TRBJ1-1 TRBV28 TGTGCCAGCAGGCGGCCCAGGAACACTGAAGCTTTCTTT CASRRPRNTEAFF
TRBD1 few TRBJ2-7 TRBV14 TGTGCCAGCAGCGCTAGACAGGGCCCCTCCTACGAGCAGTACTTC CASSARQGPSYEQYF
. . TRBJ1-2 TRBV30 TGTGCCTGGAGGCCAGGGGTGGTGGGCTATGGCTACACCTTC CAWRPGVVGYGYTF
. few TRBJ2-5 TRBV7-2 TGTGCCAGCAGTCATGGACCTGACCAAGAGACCCAGTACTTC CASSHGPDQETQYF
TRBD1 . TRBJ1-2 TRBV27 TGTGCCAGCAGTTGGGACAGGGCCTATGGCTACACCTTC CASSWDRAYGYTF
. . TRBJ2-3 TRBV7-2 TGTGCCAGCAGCATTAGAGGGACTGCAACAGATACGCAGTATTTT CASSIRGTATDTQYF
. few TRBJ2-5 TRBV29-1 TGCAGCGTTGGGAGGGGGATGGCCCAGTACTTC CSVGRGMAQYF
TRBD2 . TRBJ2-2 TRBV4-1 TGTGCCAGCAGCCCGATTTTGGCCGGGGGGGCCGGGGAGCTGTTTTTT CASSPILAGGAGELFF
TRBD1 . TRBJ2-7 TRBV29-1 TGCAGCGGAGCCGGACAGGGTGGTTACGAGCAGTACTTC CSGAGQGGYEQYF
TRBD1 . TRBJ2-1 TRBV10-3 TGTGCCATCAGCGAACACGACAGGGGCGATGAGCAGTTCTTC CAISEHDRGDEQFF
. few TRBJ1-2 TRBV29-1 TGCAGCACCCTCGACAGGACCCGCAACTATGGCTACACCTTC CSTLDRTRNYGYTF
. . TRBJ1-1 TRBV6-5 TGTGCCAGCAGTTACTCTCGACGGATGAACACTGAAGCTTTCTTT CASSYSRRMNTEAFF
. few TRBJ2-5 TRBV21-1 TGTGCCAGCAGCAAAGAGACAGAAGAGACCCAGTACTTC CASSKETEETQYF
. once TRBJ2-5 TRBV7-7 TGTGCTAGCAGCTTAGGCGGTGCGCAAGAGACCCAGTACTTC CASSLGGAQETQYF
TRBD1 . TRBJ2-7 TRBV6-6 TGTGCCAGCAGTTATGGGACAGGGCGGAGCTCCTACGAGCAGTACTTC CASSYGTGRSSYEQYF
. . TRBJ2-1 TRBV5-1 TGCGCCAGCAGCTTGGAAGGCAGAGAGGATGAGCAGTTCTTC CASSLEGREDEQFF
. few TRBJ2-2 TRBV5-4 TGTGCCAGCAGCCGGACAGTTCTCGGGGAGCTGTTTTTT CASSRTVLGELFF
. . TRBJ1-1 TRBV30 TGTGCCTGGTCTGGGAGGACCCCTGAAGCTTTCTTT CAWSGRTPEAFF